This T cell receptor beta chain came from a study of cytomegalovirus exposure and HLA in healthy donors. Study-level results: Sequencing depth roughly uniform across donors was assumed in presence/absence analyses. Diagnosis of cytomegalovirus status made by the classifier reportedly showed high specificity and sensitivity. In a later analysis, HLA-C alleles had the fewest associated TCRs, DRB1 alleles the most.

With 60 Vbeta and 13 Jbeta primers, the PCR was carried out. Methods used by the authors: The authors later counted tens of millions of unique TCR beta chains, some 11 million of them shared. Method: immunoSEQ multiplex PCR; TCRdb's copy keeps in-frame clones and lacks some. V and J calls and clone size are those listed in that table; D and trimming were worked out from the DNA. The sample includes some 200,000 clones, roughly 80% seen only once; the top ten take less than 4.5%. CDR3 size: 16 residues. On this clone: What it binds is unknown.

Material for sequencing was PBMCs. The clonotype originates from a man in his fifties in good health and CMV-seronegative. The V and J genes are TRBV12-2 and TRBJ2-5; the tabulated D call, TRBD2, remains unverified against the DNA. TRBV12-2 is a listed pseudogene. The CDR3 is CASRLAVLEARETQYF. The CDR3 coding sequence is TGTGCAAGTCGCTTAGCGGTGTTGGAGGCTAGGGAGACCCAGTACTTC.